This TCR beta chain appears in the sequencing data of a study of T cells in Graves' hyperthyroidism and ophthalmopathy. Study observations and caveats: Most thyroid clonotypes expanded above 0.001 were also detected in blood.

Uncontrolled infection, other autoimmune disease, pregnancy or lactation disqualified patients from enrolment. The diagnostic basis comprised clinical symptoms, serum thyroxine and TRAb, thyroid ultrasound and orbital computed tomography. This clonotype was recorded many times. Its matching antigen is unknown. TCR beta CDR3 regions were amplified from RNA. RT-PCR in the first round (using the HTBI primer set) targeted the TCR CDR3. TCRdb recomputed calls from the multiplex PCR reads with MiXCR, one row per CDR3 protein. Counted here are about 300,000 distinct CDR3 sequences, roughly 18% occurring once; the ten biggest clones make up roughly 39%. Deletions cut 0 bases from V and 3 bases from J, with 16 bases between. The CDR3 runs 17 residues. The germline V gene encodes CDR1 SGHTA and CDR2 FQGNSA.

The material sequenced was blood. This TCR was sampled from a man aged 45-65 years with Graves' ophthalmopathy. This chain uses TRBV7-2 with TRBJ2-3; possible D gene TRBD2, 5 bases. The CDR3 is CASSLAPGISRTDTQYF. CDR3 sequence (DNA): TGTGCCAGCAGCTTAGCACCCGGGATCAGTCGTACAGATACGCAGTATTTT.